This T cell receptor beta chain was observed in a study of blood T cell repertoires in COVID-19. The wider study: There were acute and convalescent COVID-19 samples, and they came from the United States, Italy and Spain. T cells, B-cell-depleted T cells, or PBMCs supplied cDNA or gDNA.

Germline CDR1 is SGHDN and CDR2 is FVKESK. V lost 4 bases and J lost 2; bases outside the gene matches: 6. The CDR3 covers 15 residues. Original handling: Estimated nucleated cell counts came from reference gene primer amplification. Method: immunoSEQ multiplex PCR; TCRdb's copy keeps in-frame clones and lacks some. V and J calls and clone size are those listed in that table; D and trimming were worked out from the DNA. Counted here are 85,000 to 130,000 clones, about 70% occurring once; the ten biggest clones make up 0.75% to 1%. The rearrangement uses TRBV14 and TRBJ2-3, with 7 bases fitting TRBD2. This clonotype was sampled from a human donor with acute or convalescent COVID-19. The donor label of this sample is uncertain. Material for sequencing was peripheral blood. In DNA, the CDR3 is TGTGCCAGCAGCCGCACGGGGGGATTCACAGATACGCAGTATTTT. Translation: CASSRTGGFTDTQYF.